These T cell receptor beta chains were read from a single sample in a study of T cell responses to AZD1222 COVID-19 vaccine. Assay: immunoSEQ multiplex PCR; the TCRdb copy retains only in-frame clones and omits some. In the table there are 150,000 to 180,000 clones, roughly nine tenths of which are singletons. Sequenced here: peripheral blood, sampled on day 0 of AZD1222 vaccination. Receptor source: an adult in good health. CDR3s include the opening cysteine and the closing phenylalanine or tryptophan. D genes are given only for firm matches. Not every row has a clone size; where given, it reads once, few, many or a size class.

d_gene	abundance	v_gene	j_gene	CDR3nt	CDR3aa
TRBD1	NA	TRBV4-1	TRBJ1-2	TGCGCCAGCAGCCAAGCGCAGGGGGTGGGCTATGGCTACACCTTC	CASSQAQGVGYGYTF
TRBD1	NA	TRBV4-1	TRBJ1-1	TGCGCCAGCAGCCGGCCCACAGGGGACTCTGAAGCTTTCTTT	CASSRPTGDSEAFF
NA	NA	TRBV9	TRBJ2-2	TGTGCCAGCAGCGTATCAGGGGACACCGGGGAGCTGTTTTTT	CASSVSGDTGELFF
NA	NA	TRBV5-1	TRBJ2-7	TGCGCCAGCAGCTTTGGGGTGGACGAGCAGTACTTC	CASSFGVDEQYF
NA	NA	TRBV6-5	TRBJ1-4	TGTGCCAGCAGAAACGGAAAACTGTTTTTT	CASRNGKLFF
NA	NA	TRBV30	TRBJ2-5	TGTGCCTGGGGGGAGTGGGGAGAAGAGACCCAGTACTTC	CAWGEWGEETQYF
NA	NA	TRBV6-2/TRBV6-3	TRBJ1-1	TGTGCCAGCAGTTACCCCTTGGCCTCCACTGAAGCTTTCTTT	CASSYPLASTEAFF
TRBD1	NA	TRBV12-3/TRBV12-4	TRBJ1-2	TGTGCCAGCAGTCGCGGACAGGGAGTTGGCTACACCTTC	CASSRGQGVGYTF
NA	NA	TRBV30	TRBJ1-1	TGTGCCTGGAGCCCGGTTGGGACTGAAGCTTTCTTT	CAWSPVGTEAFF
NA	NA	TRBV10-1	TRBJ2-7	TGCGCCAGCAGTGCCAGCTTGGAGGGCCCCTACGAGCAGTACTTC	CASSASLEGPYEQYF
NA	NA	TRBV6-2/TRBV6-3	TRBJ1-2	TGTGCCAGCAGCCGCCGGAGCCTGACAGGACGAGTGAGGGGCTACACCTTC	CASSRRSLTGRVRGYTF
NA	NA	TRBV7-2	TRBJ1-5	TGTGCCAGCAGCTCAACGCGGGGGCAGCCCCAGCATTTT	CASSSTRGQPQHF
NA	NA	TRBV29-1	TRBJ1-2	TGCAGCGTCGTTGACCAACAGGATAACTATGGCTACACCTTC	CSVVDQQDNYGYTF
NA	NA	TRBV11-2	TRBJ2-3	TGTGCCAGCAGCATTTCGGGAAGGGATACGCAGTATTTT	CASSISGRDTQYF
NA	once	TRBV5-1	TRBJ1-3	TGCGCCAGCAGCCCCGTCCCTGGATCTAGCTCTGGAAACACCATATATTTT	CASSPVPGSSSGNTIYF
NA	NA	TRBV14	TRBJ1-3	TGTGCCAGCAGCCGGGACCGTGGAAACACCATATATTTT	CASSRDRGNTIYF
TRBD1	NA	TRBV9	TRBJ1-1	TGTGCCAGCAGCTCCTCAGGGGGGGGCCGAGCTTTCTTT	CASSSSGGGRAFF
NA	NA	TRBV28	TRBJ2-3	TGTGCCAGCCGGGGGCGCGGTATCACAGATACGCAGTATTTT	CASRGRGITDTQYF
TRBD1	NA	TRBV5-1	TRBJ1-5	TGCGCCAGCAGCTTGGGAGGGACAGGACCGCTTAGCAATCAGCCCCAGCATTTT	CASSLGGTGPLSNQPQHF
NA	NA	TRBV3-1/TRBV3-2	TRBJ1-6	TGTGCCAGCAGCCAAGGCTTGGGGGGCGGATCACCCCTCCACTTT	CASSQGLGGGSPLHF
NA	NA	TRBV28	TRBJ2-7	TGTGCCAGCAGCCGGACATCCTACGAGCAGTACTTC	CASSRTSYEQYF
NA	NA	TRBV7-8	TRBJ1-1	TGTGCCAGCAGCTCCTCGTCAGGCCGAAACACTGAAGCTTTCTTT	CASSSSSGRNTEAFF
NA	NA	TRBV28	TRBJ1-2	TGTGCCAGCAGTATACAGGAGGCACCGACCTTC	CASSIQEAPTF
NA	NA	TRBV30	TRBJ2-7	TGTGCCTGGAGCCCGGGGGCCTCCTACGAGCAGTACTTC	CAWSPGASYEQYF